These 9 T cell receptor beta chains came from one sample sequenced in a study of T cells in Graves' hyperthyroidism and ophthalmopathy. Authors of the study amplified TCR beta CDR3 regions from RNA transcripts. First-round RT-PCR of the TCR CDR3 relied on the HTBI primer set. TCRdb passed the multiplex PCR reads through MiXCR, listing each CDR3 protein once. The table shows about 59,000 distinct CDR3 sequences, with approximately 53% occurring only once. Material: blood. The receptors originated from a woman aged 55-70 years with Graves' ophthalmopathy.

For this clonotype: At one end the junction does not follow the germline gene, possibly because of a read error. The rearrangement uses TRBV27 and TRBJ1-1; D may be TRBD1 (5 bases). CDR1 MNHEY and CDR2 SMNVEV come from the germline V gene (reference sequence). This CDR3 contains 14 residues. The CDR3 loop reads CASSPQGRVTEAFF. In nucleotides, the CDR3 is TGTGCCAGCAGTCCTCAGGGACGTGTCACTGAAGCCTTCTTT.

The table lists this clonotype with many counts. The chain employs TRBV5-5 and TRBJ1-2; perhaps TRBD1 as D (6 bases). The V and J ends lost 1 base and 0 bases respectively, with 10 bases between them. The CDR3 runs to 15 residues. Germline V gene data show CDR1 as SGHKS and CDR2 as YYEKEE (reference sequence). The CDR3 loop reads CASSLTGQANYGYTF. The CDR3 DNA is TGTGCCAGCAGCTTGACAGGGCAAGCTAACTATGGCTACACCTTC.

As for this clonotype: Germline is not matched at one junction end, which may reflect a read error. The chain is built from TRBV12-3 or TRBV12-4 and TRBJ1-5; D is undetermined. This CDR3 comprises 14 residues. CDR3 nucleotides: TGTGCCAGCACGCAAGACGGATACAATCAGCCCCAGCACTTT. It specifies CASTQDGYNQPQHF.

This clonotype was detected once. CDR3 DNA sequence: TGTGCTGGGACTAGCGGGTCTTACAATGAGCAGTTCTTC. Its protein product is CAGTSGSYNEQFF. The chain employs TRBV7-6 and TRBJ2-1; 12 bases match TRBD2. In germline, CDR1 is SGHVS, CDR2 FNYEAQ. The CDR3 spans 13 residues.

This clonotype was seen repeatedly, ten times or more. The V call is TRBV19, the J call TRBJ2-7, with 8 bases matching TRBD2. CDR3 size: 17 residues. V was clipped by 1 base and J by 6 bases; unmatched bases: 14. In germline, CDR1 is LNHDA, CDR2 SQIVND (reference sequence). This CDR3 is CASSIAFLREAAVEQYF. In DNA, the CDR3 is TGTGCCAGTAGTATAGCATTCTTGCGGGAGGCGGCGGTCGAGCAGTACTTC.

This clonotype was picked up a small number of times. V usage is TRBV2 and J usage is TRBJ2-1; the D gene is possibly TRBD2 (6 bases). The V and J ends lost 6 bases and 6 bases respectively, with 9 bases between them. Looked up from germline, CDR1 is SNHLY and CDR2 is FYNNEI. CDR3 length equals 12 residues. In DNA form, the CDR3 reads TGTGCCAGCAGCCCGACTAGCAATGAGCAGTTCTTC. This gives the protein CASSPTSNEQFF. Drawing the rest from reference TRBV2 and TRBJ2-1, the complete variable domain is EPEVTQTPSHQVTQMGQEVILRCVPISNHLYFYWYRQILGQKVEFLVSFYNNEISEKSEIFDDQFSVERPDGSNFTLKIRSTKLEDSAMYFCASSPTSNEQFFGPGTRLTVL.

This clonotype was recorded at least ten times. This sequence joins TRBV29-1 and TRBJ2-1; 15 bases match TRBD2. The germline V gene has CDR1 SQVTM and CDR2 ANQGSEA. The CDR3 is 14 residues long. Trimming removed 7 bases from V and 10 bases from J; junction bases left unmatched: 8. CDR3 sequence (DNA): TGCAGCGGGAGGACTAGCGGGGGGGCCAAAGAGCAGTTCTTC. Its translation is CSGRTSGGAKEQFF.

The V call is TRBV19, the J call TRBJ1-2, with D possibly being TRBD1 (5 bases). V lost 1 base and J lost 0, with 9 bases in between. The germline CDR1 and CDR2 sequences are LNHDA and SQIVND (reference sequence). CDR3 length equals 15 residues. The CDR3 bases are TGTGCCAGTAGTATAGGGGGCAGGGCTAACTATGGCTACACCTTC. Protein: CASSIGGRANYGYTF.

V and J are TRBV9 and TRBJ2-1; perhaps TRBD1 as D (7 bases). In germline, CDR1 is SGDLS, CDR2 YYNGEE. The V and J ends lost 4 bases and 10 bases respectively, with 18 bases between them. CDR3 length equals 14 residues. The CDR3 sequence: CASSSGGWDGEQFF. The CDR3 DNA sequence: TGTGCCAGCAGCTCAGGGGGGTGGGACGGGGAGCAGTTCTTC.